Following are 20 T cell receptor beta chains from one sample sequenced in a study of OX40 agonist ivuxolimab in advanced cancers. The repertoire was sequenced with immunoSEQ multiplex PCR; TCRdb's copy has only in-frame clones and lacks some. The sample has 99,000 or so clones, roughly 95% seen once. The material was CD4+ or CD8+ T cells sorted from blood, obtained in a trial of the OX40 agonist ivuxolimab. The receptor source for this set is an adult with an advanced solid tumor such as melanoma, head and neck, liver or kidney cancer.

The rearrangement joins TRBV2 to TRBJ2-7; D is possibly TRBD1 (8 bases). With 9 bases removed from V and 4 bases from J, the gap between germline ends came to 16 bases. Germline CDR1 is SNHLY and CDR2 is FYNNEI. CDR3 length: 13 residues. For the CDR3, the DNA is TGTGCCAGTGGGGGGGACAGGAGGTACGAGCAGTACTTC. Amino acids: CASGGDRRYEQYF.

J is TRBJ2-5 and V is TRBV6-1; TRBD2 is a possible D gene (6 bases). The V end was cut by 9 bases, the J end by 5 bases, with 10 bases between. From germline, CDR1 is MNHNS and CDR2 SASEGT. The CDR3 spans 11 residues. This chain's CDR3 is CASPAGETQYF. The CDR3 region has the DNA TGTGCCAGTCCGGCGGGGGAGACCCAGTACTTC.

This clone was recorded only once. The chain employs TRBV7-9 and TRBJ2-1; tentative D call: TRBD2 (5 bases). The CDR3 is 14 residues long. Trimming took off 2 bases at V and 7 bases at J, with 12 bases between the two ends. The V gene's germline CDR1 is SEHNR and CDR2 FQNEAQ (reference sequence). The CDR3 DNA reads TGTGCCAGCAGCTTAAGTCTTAGGGAGAATGAGCAGTTCTTC. It specifies CASSLSLRENEQFF.

This clone was seen just once. The rearrangement joins TRBV29-1 to TRBJ2-7, with no clear D. Germline V CDR1 and CDR2: SQVTM, ANQGSEA. This CDR3 region has 12 residues. Trimming took off 0 bases at V and 5 bases at J, with 8 bases between the two ends. The CDR3 loop is CSVEELGDEQYF. CDR3 DNA sequence: TGCAGCGTTGAAGAGCTGGGTGACGAGCAGTACTTC.

The genes are TRBV15 and TRBJ1-1; D is possibly TRBD1 (5 bases). Germline loops: CDR1 LNHNV, CDR2 YYDKDF (reference sequence). The CDR3 sequence is 13 residues long. V lost 5 bases and J lost 10, with 17 bases in between. CDR3 in amino acids: CATSGGPGPGAFF. The CDR3 DNA reads TGTGCCACCAGCGGGGGACCGGGACCCGGAGCTTTCTTT.

This sequence joins TRBV19 and TRBJ2-1, with 11 bases fitting TRBD2. Germline CDR1 LNHDA, CDR2 SQIVND (reference sequence). The CDR3 runs to 15 residues. V was clipped by 7 bases and J by 4 bases; unmatched bases: 6. CDR3 bases: TGTGCCAGTACCTTACTAGCGGGAGAGTACAATGAGCAGTTCTTC. Translating it yields CASTLLAGEYNEQFF.

The V and J genes are TRBV5-4 and TRBJ2-3, with TRBD2 as a possible D gene (5 bases). Germline loops: CDR1 SGHNT, CDR2 YYREEE (reference sequence). V shed 3 bases and J shed 1 base, with 12 bases lying between them. The CDR3 has 15 amino acids. The CDR3, as DNA: TGTGCCAGCAGCTCCTCGGGATGGCGCACAGATACGCAGTATTTT. It codes for CASSSSGWRTDTQYF. Filled out from reference TRBV5-4 and TRBJ2-3, the complete variable domain reads ETGVTQSPTHLIKTRGQQVTLRCSSQSGHNTVSWYQQALGQGPQFIFQYYREEENGRGNFPPRFSGLQFPNYSSELNVNALELDDSALYLCASSSSGWRTDTQYFGPGTRLTVL.

V is TRBV5-4 and J is TRBJ2-3; possible D gene TRBD1, 6 bases. Germline V gives CDR1 SGHNT, CDR2 YYREEE (reference sequence). The CDR3 extends over 15 amino acids. V lost 4 bases, J lost 6 bases, and 18 bases lay in between. The CDR3 DNA is TGTGCCAGCAGCCCTGGGCAGGGGCTCGCCGATACGCAGTATTTT. Amino acids: CASSPGQGLADTQYF. The complete variable domain, with remaining parts taken from reference TRBV5-4 and TRBJ2-3, reads ETGVTQSPTHLIKTRGQQVTLRCSSQSGHNTVSWYQQALGQGPQFIFQYYREEENGRGNFPPRFSGLQFPNYSSELNVNALELDDSALYLCASSPGQGLADTQYFGPGTRLTVL.

The chain couples TRBV5-1 to TRBJ2-5, with 8 positions matching TRBD1. The DNA end is more similar to TRBJ2-7, so the J call may be wrong. CDR1 SGHRS and CDR2 YFSETQ come from the germline V gene. The CDR3 spans 15 residues. This CDR3 reads CASSLSTGEHYEQYF. The CDR3 DNA sequence: TGCGCCAGCAGCTTGTCGACAGGGGAACACTACGAGCAGTACTTC.

This chain links TRBV27 with TRBJ2-1; D uncertain. V lost 2 bases to trimming and J lost 9 bases, with 11 bases between them. Germline V CDR1 and CDR2: MNHEY, SMNVEV (reference sequence). CDR3 size: 13 residues. The CDR3: CASSLVWVGEQFF. The CDR3 DNA is TGTGCCAGCAGTTTAGTGTGGGTGGGTGAGCAGTTCTTC.

V and J are TRBV7-9 and TRBJ2-3; a possible D gene is TRBD2 (6 bases). CDR3 length: 17 residues. CDR1 is SEHNR, CDR2 FQNEAQ, per germline (reference sequence). Trimming removed 5 bases from V and 1 base from J, with 19 bases in between. DNA for the CDR3: TGTGCCAGCAGCCTATTTTATAGCGGCTCTGGCACAGATACGCAGTATTTT. This sequence encodes CASSLFYSGSGTDTQYF.

This clone was detected once. The chain carries TRBV25-1 and TRBJ2-2; 11 nucleotides line up with TRBD1. The trim removed 3 bases at V and 4 bases at J, leaving 4 bases unmatched. The CDR3 contains 16 residues. Germline values: CDR1 MGHDK, CDR2 SYGVNS. The CDR3 region has the DNA TGTGCCAGCAGTGACCCGGACAGGGGGCCCACCGGGGAGCTGTTTTTT. Translation gives CASSDPDRGPTGELFF.

The chain links TRBV4-3 to TRBJ2-7; possibly TRBD2 for D (5 bases). V was trimmed by 0 bases and J by 3 bases, leaving 9 bases between them. The CDR3 has 14 amino acids. Germline lookup yields CDR1 LGHNA and CDR2 YSLEER. CDR3 DNA sequence: TGCGCCAGCAGCCAAGATCGGGGAAACTACGAGCAGTACTTC. Amino acid sequence: CASSQDRGNYEQYF.

J is TRBJ1-1 and V is TRBV5-8; a possible D gene is TRBD1 (5 bases). In germline, CDR1 is SGHTS, CDR2 YDEGEE. The CDR3 has 13 amino acids. Trimming took 1 base from V and 6 from J, leaving 10 bases between them. CDR3 DNA: TGTGCCAGCAGCTTGCGGGGGGTCCCTGAAGCTTTCTTT. Protein product: CASSLRGVPEAFF.

This chain joins TRBV5-6 and TRBJ1-5, with D possibly TRBD1 on 5 matching bases. Germline CDR1 and CDR2: SGHDT and YYEEEE. V was clipped by 0 bases and J by 0 bases, with 7 bases between them. The CDR3 is 15 amino acids. CDR3 amino acids: CASSLGDYSNQPQHF. Written as DNA, the CDR3 is TGTGCCAGCAGCTTGGGGGACTATAGCAATCAGCCCCAGCATTTT.

The rearrangement links TRBV4-3 to TRBJ1-4, with D unclear. CDR1 is LGHNA, CDR2 YSLEER, per germline. Between the trimmed V and J ends, which lost 1 base and 8 bases, there was a span of 5 bases. The CDR3 has 12 residues. The CDR3 sequence: CASSQVGEKLFF. Written as DNA, the CDR3 is TGCGCCAGCAGCCAAGTGGGAGAAAAACTGTTTTTT.

The CDR3 is CASSDGEAYGYTF. The CDR3 nucleotides read TGTGCCAGCAGTGACGGAGAGGCCTATGGCTACACCTTC. The chain uses TRBV2 and TRBJ1-2; D not certain. V was shortened by 3 bases and J by 4 bases, with 9 bases between the two germline ends. Germline assignment: CDR1 SNHLY and CDR2 FYNNEI. There are 13 residues in the CDR3.

This sequence joins TRBV6-6 and TRBJ2-2, with a tentative D call TRBD2 (5 bases). V lost 0 bases, J lost 6 bases, and 11 bases lay in between. CDR3 size: 15 residues. CDR1 MNHNY and CDR2 SVGAGI come from the germline V gene (reference sequence). In DNA form, the CDR3 reads TGTGCCAGCAGTTACTCCCCAACTAGTCCCGGGGAGCTGTTTTTT. This codes for CASSYSPTSPGELFF.

The chain links TRBV28 to TRBJ1-1; D gene ambiguous. This CDR3 has 12 amino acids. Germline V lookup: CDR1 MDHEN, CDR2 SYDVKM. Between the trimmed V and J ends, which lost 8 bases and 0 bases, there was a span of 7 bases. CDR3 sequence (DNA): TGTGCCAGCCGAACCCTGAACACTGAAGCTTTCTTT. Amino acids: CASRTLNTEAFF.

Only one count was recorded for this clone. This sequence joins TRBV19 and TRBJ1-1; D uncertain. Germline V gene data show CDR1 as LNHDA and CDR2 as SQIVND (reference sequence). The CDR3 runs to 13 residues. Trimming took off 8 bases at V and 4 bases at J, with 14 bases between the two ends. CDR3 in DNA: TGTGCCAGTTGTTTCGGCCTGGGCACTGAAGCTTTCTTT. It is translated as CASCFGLGTEAFF.